Listed here are 18 T cell receptor beta chains from one sample, sequenced in a study of spatial heterogeneity in lung cancer. As for time point: sample taken at primary tumor resection. Unsorted whole RNA of tumor, nontumor lung or frozen PBMC was sequenced. TCRdb called the 5' RACE reads again in MiXCR, with one record for every CDR3 protein. The data contain 40,000 to 45,000 distinct CDR3 sequences, roughly 15% of them singletons. The sample here was PBMCs, taken at surgery. The receptors here all came from a male donor with early-stage non-small cell lung cancer.

This clonotype was seen only a few times. This rearrangement joins TRBV7-9 to TRBJ2-5; D possibly corresponds to TRBD1 (6 bases). The CDR3 sequence is 12 residues long. The ends were cut back, 5 bases at V and 5 bases at J, with 9 bases in the middle. CDR1 SEHNR and CDR2 FQNEAQ come from the germline V gene (reference sequence). The CDR3: CASSTDSETQYF. In DNA form, the CDR3 reads TGTGCCAGCAGCACGGACAGCGAGACCCAGTACTTC.

The chain uses TRBV28 and TRBJ1-2; D is perhaps TRBD1 (5 bases). Germline CDR1 is MDHEN and CDR2 is SYDVKM. The germline V and J ends were trimmed by 4 bases and 6 bases, with 9 bases remaining between them. The length of the CDR3 is 12 residues. The CDR3 DNA follows: TGTGCCAGCAGTTCTCACAGGAATGGCTACACCTTC. It translates to CASSSHRNGYTF.

This clonotype has just a few counts. The J gene is TRBJ1-5, the V gene TRBV19; the D is unclear. Germline V CDR1 and CDR2: LNHDA, SQIVND (reference sequence). Trimming shortened V by 5 bases and J by 2 bases, and 10 bases separated the two germline ends. The CDR3 totals 14 residues. The CDR3 reads CASSPGYGNQPQHF. The DNA for the CDR3 is TGTGCCAGTAGTCCGGGTTATGGCAATCAGCCCCAGCATTTT.

This clonotype was recorded many times. V and J are TRBV2 and TRBJ1-6, with D perhaps TRBD1 (6 bases). This CDR3 is built from 14 residues. CDR1 is SNHLY, CDR2 FYNNEI, per germline. V was pared by 6 bases and J by 8 bases, with 14 bases between. The CDR3 loop reads CASSVRGWDSPLHF. The DNA for the CDR3 is TGTGCCAGCAGCGTCAGGGGCTGGGATTCACCCCTCCACTTT.

This clonotype has more than one count but fewer than ten. The chain joins TRBV4-2 to TRBJ1-6; D remains unclear. CDR3 length: 13 residues. Germline CDR1 reads LGHNA; CDR2 reads YNFKEQ. The V gene lost 8 bases and the J gene lost 8 bases, with 13 bases spanning the gap. Here the CDR3 DNA reads TGTGCCAGCGCGGATGACCCAGATTCACCCCTCCACTTT. Residues: CASADDPDSPLHF.

This clonotype occurred a few times. The chain is built from TRBV20-1 and TRBJ2-7; TRBD1 agrees at 8 bases. Germline V gives CDR1 DFQATT, CDR2 SNEGSKA (reference sequence). After removal of 5 bases from V and 3 bases from J, the junction contained 3 bases not matched to a gene. This CDR3 region has 12 residues. The CDR3 protein is CSARGQGYEQYF. The CDR3 DNA is TGCAGTGCTCGCGGACAGGGCTACGAGCAGTACTTC.

V usage is TRBV7-8 and J usage is TRBJ1-1; D possibly corresponds to TRBD1 (5 bases). The CDR3 loop spans 13 amino acids. Trimming pared 5 bases from V and 3 bases from J, leaving 10 bases between. CDR1 is SGHVS and CDR2 is FQNEAQ in the germline V gene. CDR3 region: CASSRGRDTEAFF. CDR3 sequence (DNA): TGTGCCAGCAGCAGAGGCAGGGACACTGAAGCTTTCTTT.

The chain has TRBV29-1 and TRBJ2-3, with 10 bases fitting TRBD2. V lost 4 bases, J lost 5 bases, and 3 bases stayed unmatched. This CDR3 contains 13 residues. Germline CDR1 and CDR2: SQVTM and ANQGSEA. The CDR3 nucleotides read TGCAGCGTTGCCCTAGCGGGGGTAGATACGCAGTATTTT. Translating it yields CSVALAGVDTQYF.

This chain links TRBV7-6 with TRBJ2-3, with TRBD1 matching over 9 bases. CDR3 size: 15 residues. Germline CDR1 and CDR2: SGHVS and FNYEAQ. V dropped 5 bases and J dropped 2; count of bases not matched to a gene: 5. CDR3 bases: TGTGCCAGCAGCCCCGGGACAGGGTCCACAGATACGCAGTATTTT. The encoded protein is CASSPGTGSTDTQYF.

This clonotype was seen many times. V usage is TRBV5-1 and J usage is TRBJ2-3; 10 nucleotides agree with TRBD2. The germline V gene has CDR1 SGHRS and CDR2 YFSETQ. V was clipped by 4 bases and J by 4 bases; unmatched bases: 3. CDR3 length: 14 residues. The CDR3 reads CASSLLAGSDTQYF. The CDR3 DNA follows: TGCGCCAGCAGCCTACTAGCGGGGTCAGATACGCAGTATTTT.

This clonotype appeared a few times. The chain has TRBV20-1 and TRBJ2-3; D might be TRBD2 (6 bases). V shed 5 bases and J shed 4 bases, with 13 bases lying between them. The CDR3 is 13 amino acids. Germline lookup yields CDR1 DFQATT and CDR2 SNEGSKA (reference sequence). The DNA for the CDR3 is TGCAGTGCTGGGGACTGGGGCGCAGATACGCAGTATTTT. Its translation is CSAGDWGADTQYF.

The rearrangement uses TRBV10-1 and TRBJ2-7; 9 positions agree with TRBD1. The CDR3 spans 14 residues. CDR1 WNHNN and CDR2 SYGVQD come from the germline V gene (reference sequence). The V gene end was trimmed by 4 bases and the J gene end by 5 bases; junction bases not matched to a gene: 6. In DNA form, the CDR3 reads TGCGCCAGCAGTGGGGACAGGGCGAGGGACGAGCAGTACTTC. Its translation is CASSGDRARDEQYF.

The table lists this clonotype with many counts. J is TRBJ1-1 and V is TRBV10-3; D gene ambiguous. Trimming removed 2 bases at V and 1 base at J, with 2 bases between. CDR3 length: 12 amino acids. The germline CDR1 and CDR2 sequences are ENHRY and SYGVKD. The CDR3 sequence is CAISEPNTEAFF. In DNA form, the CDR3 reads TGTGCCATCAGTGAGCCGAACACTGAAGCTTTCTTT.

V usage is TRBV24-1 and J usage is TRBJ2-7, with D tentatively TRBD1 (5 bases). CDR1 and CDR2 from the germline V gene are KGHDR and SFDVKD. The CDR3 has 16 amino acids. V shed 1 base and J shed 2 bases, with 14 bases lying between them. In nucleotides, the CDR3 is TGTGCCACCAGTGATTTCAGGGCGAGGCCCCCCTACGAGCAGTACTTC. Amino acids: CATSDFRARPPYEQYF.

This clonotype was seen a few times. The rearrangement uses TRBV7-3 and TRBJ2-2; TRBD2 aligns across 14 bases. Per the germline V gene, CDR1 is SGHTA and CDR2 is FQGTGA. The CDR3 is 19 residues long. V was pared by 7 bases and J by 4 bases, with 14 bases of the junction left unmatched. CDR3 in amino acids: CASTMPGLAGEVGTGELFF. The CDR3 coding sequence is TGTGCCAGCACCATGCCGGGACTAGCGGGAGAAGTCGGCACCGGGGAGCTGTTTTTT.

This clonotype was seen at least ten times. DNA of the CDR3: TGCGCCAGCAGTCAATCCACGGAAACCACCCTTCTCTCTGGGGCCAACGTCCTGACTTTC. The encoded protein is CASSQSTETTLLSGANVLTF. The V and J genes are TRBV23-1 and TRBJ2-6, with D hard to call. TRBV23-1 is assigned to the ORF class and has an uncertain function. Trimming left V 0 bases short and J 0 bases short, with 18 bases between. The length of the CDR3 is 20 residues.

This chain links TRBV25-1 with TRBJ2-7, with D hard to call. The CDR3 is made up of 16 amino acids. Germline CDR1 MGHDK, CDR2 SYGVNS. Trimming removed 7 bases from V and 2 bases from J, with 21 bases in between. The CDR3 coding sequence is TGTGCCAGCACCCCATCAGTGGACGCAGGAACCTACGAGCAGTACTTC. It yields the protein CASTPSVDAGTYEQYF.

With respect to this clonotype: Its ends do not fully match the called genes, so a read error is possible. The genes are TRBV6-2 or TRBV6-3 and TRBJ1-1, with D perhaps matching TRBD1 (5 bases). Germline V gene lookup returns CDR1 MNHEY and CDR2 SVGEGT. This CDR3 comprises 14 residues. CDR3 residues: CASGYSLGGTEAFF. As DNA, the CDR3 is TGTGCCAGCGGTTACTCGTTGGGGGGTACTGAAGCTTTCTTT.